These 4 T cell receptor beta chains originate from one sample sequenced in a study of blood T cell repertoires in COVID-19. Using immunoSEQ multiplex PCR, the repertoire was profiled, and TCRdb retains in-frame clones only, with some absent. The sample carries about 400,000 clones, around nine tenths recorded once. The sequenced material came from PBMCs or T cells enriched from blood (not recorded which). These receptors all come from a woman between 45 and 60 years old who had recovered from COVID-19.

This clone was counted once. This chain links TRBV19 with TRBJ1-1; TRBD1 matches at 7 bases. The CDR3 length is 14 residues. In germline, CDR1 is LNHDA, CDR2 SQIVND (reference sequence). J gave up 2 bases and V 8 bases, and 8 bases lay outside the gene matches. In DNA form, the CDR3 reads TGTGCCAGTGGAACCGGGACAGTAAACACTGAAGCTTTCTTT. This gives the protein CASGTGTVNTEAFF.

The chain couples TRBV7-8 to TRBJ2-1; D is unclear. Looked up from germline, CDR1 is SGHVS and CDR2 is FQNEAQ. V lost 5 bases and J 8 bases, leaving 19 bases between the germline ends. CDR3 length: 15 residues. CDR3 bases: TGTGCCAGCAGCCATGCGTTACTGTTCTTGGATGAGCAGTTCTTC. Translated, it gives CASSHALLFLDEQFF.

The chain uses TRBV19 and TRBJ1-5; possibly TRBD1 for D (6 bases). Germline-derived CDR1 and CDR2 are LNHDA and SQIVND (reference sequence). V dropped 4 bases and J dropped 6 bases, with 10 bases sitting between them. CDR3 length: 13 residues. For the CDR3, the DNA is TGTGCCAGTAGTACAGGGGTAGGTCAGCCCCAGCATTTT. Its protein is CASSTGVGQPQHF.

CDR3 in DNA: TGCGCCAGCAGCCAAGTCTGGAGGCGGGCAACTGGAAACACCATATATTTT. Translating it yields CASSQVWRRATGNTIYF. This chain links TRBV4-3 with TRBJ1-3; D call uncertain. V was trimmed by 1 base and J by 2 bases, leaving 15 bases between them. The CDR3 runs 17 residues. Germline CDR1 reads LGHNA; CDR2 reads YSLEER.